Each of the 31 T cell receptor beta chains below was sequenced from the same sample in a study of blood T cell repertoires in COVID-19. Repertoires were generated with immunoSEQ multiplex PCR, while TCRdb's copy carries only in-frame clones and drops some. The table lists 250,000 to 350,000 clones, roughly 87% of them singletons. Sequenced input: peripheral blood. The receptors were gathered from a woman between 50 and 59 years old who had recovered from COVID-19.

V usage is TRBV7-2 and J usage is TRBJ1-4; unclear D gene. V was clipped by 2 bases and J by 1 base, with 8 bases between them. Germline CDR1 and CDR2: SGHTA and FQGNSA. The CDR3 is 15 residues long. CDR3: CASSLYGQTNEKLFF. DNA for the CDR3: TGTGCCAGCAGCTTATACGGTCAAACTAATGAAAAACTGTTTTTT.

The gene calls are TRBV6-6 and TRBJ2-5; 8 bases fit TRBD1. Germline CDR1 and CDR2: MNHNY and SVGAGI (reference sequence). CDR3 size: 15 residues. After removal of 5 bases from V and 1 base from J, the junction contained 6 bases not matched to a gene. The CDR3 bases are TGTGCCAGCAGTCAGGTCAGGGGGCTCCAAGAGACCCAGTACTTC. Protein product: CASSQVRGLQETQYF.

The chain employs TRBV7-9 and TRBJ1-1; 7 bases agree with TRBD1. The CDR3 runs to 16 residues. J lost 0 bases, V lost 5 bases, and 9 bases had no gene match. Germline CDR1 is SEHNR and CDR2 is FQNEAQ (reference sequence). CDR3 region: CASSAAQGRLNTEAFF. DNA of the CDR3: TGTGCCAGCAGCGCGGCACAGGGGCGACTGAACACTGAAGCTTTCTTT.

There are a few counts of this clone. The V gene is TRBV9, the J gene TRBJ2-1; 12 bases match TRBD2. Trimming took 3 bases from V and 8 from J; bases not matched to a gene: 6. The CDR3 has 15 residues. Germline V gene lookup returns CDR1 SGDLS and CDR2 YYNGEE. The CDR3: CASSASSGGAYEQFF. The CDR3 DNA follows: TGTGCCAGCAGCGCCTCTAGCGGGGGGGCTTATGAGCAGTTCTTC.

The V gene is TRBV27, the J gene TRBJ2-1, with 7 bases matching TRBD2. Germline lookup yields CDR1 MNHEY and CDR2 SMNVEV (reference sequence). This CDR3 has 14 residues. After removal of 7 bases from V and 6 bases from J, the junction contained 9 bases not matched to a gene. The CDR3 region is CASKGGSVFNEQFF. The CDR3 DNA reads TGTGCCAGCAAGGGCGGGAGCGTTTTCAATGAGCAGTTCTTC.

This clone was recorded once. The chain links TRBV5-8 to TRBJ1-1; D is perhaps TRBD1 (5 bases). V dropped 2 bases and J dropped 3 bases, with 23 bases sitting between them. Germline CDR1 is SGHTS and CDR2 is YDEGEE. The CDR3 has 18 residues. The CDR3 reads CASSFGLGLRPWDTEAFF. The DNA for the CDR3 is TGTGCCAGCAGCTTTGGCCTGGGACTCCGACCCTGGGACACTGAAGCTTTCTTT.

V is TRBV27 and J is TRBJ1-1; D possibly corresponds to TRBD1 (5 bases). The germline V and J ends were trimmed by 3 bases and 8 bases, with 10 bases remaining between them. The CDR3 totals 12 residues. CDR1 and CDR2 (germline): MNHEY, SMNVEV (reference sequence). The CDR3 reads CASSFQGGEAFF. As DNA, the CDR3 is TGTGCCAGCAGTTTTCAGGGTGGCGAAGCTTTCTTT.

Regarding this clone: Within the sample, other DNA sequences also encode this same CDR3. The V gene is TRBV28, the J gene TRBJ2-5; 7 bases line up with TRBD1. From germline, CDR1 is MDHEN and CDR2 SYDVKM. The CDR3 has 13 amino acids. The junction had 3 bases not matched to a gene; V was cut back by 6 bases and J by 2 bases. CDR3 in amino acids: CASSSGQQETQYF. CDR3 coding DNA: TGTGCCAGCAGCTCGGGACAGCAAGAGACCCAGTACTTC.

V is TRBV15 and J is TRBJ1-4; tentatively, D is TRBD1 (5 bases). Deletions cut 1 base from V and 7 bases from J, with 13 bases between. Germline loops: CDR1 LNHNV, CDR2 YYDKDF (reference sequence). This CDR3 is 15 amino acids long. The DNA of the CDR3 is TGTGCCACCAGCAGAGTCGGGGGAAACGGTGAAAAACTGTTTTTT. This encodes CATSRVGGNGEKLFF.

The rearrangement links TRBV19 to TRBJ1-2, with D perhaps TRBD1 (6 bases). The CDR3 contains 15 residues. Germline V gene sequence: CDR1 LNHDA, CDR2 SQIVND (reference sequence). Trimming took 7 bases from V and 5 from J, leaving 20 bases between them. The DNA for the CDR3 is TGTGCCAGTACAGGGCCCCTCAGGGGAAGGTATGGCTACACCTTC. It translates to CASTGPLRGRYGYTF.

The chain carries TRBV7-3 and TRBJ2-2; D ambiguous. There are 13 residues in the CDR3. CDR1 and CDR2 from the germline V gene are SGHTA and FQGTGA. Trimming pared 3 bases from V and 8 bases from J, leaving 10 bases between. Written as DNA, the CDR3 is TGTGCCAGCAGCTTTGGAGAGCCAGGGGAGCTGTTTTTT. This encodes CASSFGEPGELFF.

The rearrangement uses TRBV19 and TRBJ1-1; no reliable D call. The germline CDR1 and CDR2 sequences are LNHDA and SQIVND (reference sequence). The CDR3 is 14 residues long. V dropped 3 bases and J dropped 0 bases, with 8 bases sitting between them. Here the CDR3 DNA reads TGTGCCAGTAGTATCCCGGGGATGAACACTGAAGCTTTCTTT. Translated, it gives CASSIPGMNTEAFF. Together with reference TRBV19 and TRBJ1-1, the CDR3 gives the full variable domain: DGGITQSPKYLFRKEGQNVTLSCEQNLNHDAMYWYRQDPGQGLRLIYYSQIVNDFQKGDIAEGYSVSREKKESFPLTVTSAQKNPTAFYLCASSIPGMNTEAFFGQGTRLTVV.

This chain joins TRBV12-3 or TRBV12-4 and TRBJ1-4; weak D call: TRBD1 (5 bases). Deletions cut 3 bases from V and 7 bases from J, with 9 bases between. This CDR3 region has 13 residues. The CDR3: CASSFWGTEKLFF. CDR3 nucleotides: TGTGCCAGCAGTTTTTGGGGCACTGAAAAACTGTTTTTT.

This chain uses TRBV11-2 with TRBJ1-2, with a possible D match to TRBD1 (6 bases). Per germline, CDR1 SGHAT and CDR2 FQNNGV. The CDR3 loop spans 14 amino acids. Between the trimmed V and J ends, which lost 3 bases and 6 bases, there was a span of 14 bases. CDR3: CASSLTGTLDGYTF. CDR3 DNA sequence: TGTGCCAGCAGCTTGACCGGGACACTGGATGGCTACACCTTC.

The chain couples TRBV3-1 (or the pseudogene TRBV3-2) to TRBJ2-1; 13 bases are shared with TRBD2. This CDR3 comprises 14 residues. V shed 6 bases and J 8 bases; nucleotides not matched to a gene: 4. CDR1 is LGHDT and CDR2 is YNNKEL in the germline V gene (reference sequence). The CDR3 DNA is TGTGCCAGCAGTTGGACTAGCGGGAGCTATGAGCAGTTCTTC. This sequence encodes CASSWTSGSYEQFF.

This sequence joins TRBV6-5 and TRBJ1-6; D not certain. The CDR3 contains 11 residues. Between the trimmed V and J ends, which lost 5 bases and 12 bases, there was a span of 8 bases. Germline values: CDR1 MNHEY, CDR2 SVGAGI. DNA of the CDR3: TGTGCCAGCAGTCTTCGAGTACCCCTCCACTTT. Encoded protein: CASSLRVPLHF.

V gene TRBV24-1 combines with J gene TRBJ1-1; tentatively, D is TRBD1 (6 bases). Between the trimmed V and J ends, which lost 4 bases and 11 bases, there was a span of 19 bases. The length of the CDR3 is 14 residues. The germline V gene has CDR1 KGHDR and CDR2 SFDVKD. The CDR3 here is CATSDRGTQRGAFF. CDR3 DNA: TGTGCCACCAGTGACCGTGGGACACAAAGAGGGGCTTTCTTT.

The chain employs TRBV19 and TRBJ2-1; TRBD1 is a possible D gene (5 bases). The CDR3 loop spans 14 amino acids. Germline V gives CDR1 LNHDA, CDR2 SQIVND (reference sequence). V gave up 4 bases and J gave up 5 bases, with 12 bases separating them. The chain's CDR3 is CASSTFRGDNEQFF. The CDR3 DNA is TGTGCCAGTAGTACCTTTAGGGGCGACAATGAGCAGTTCTTC.

The chain combines TRBV7-9 with TRBJ2-1; no clear D gene. The germline gives CDR1 SEHNR, CDR2 FQNEAQ (reference sequence). Trimming pared 3 bases from V and 9 bases from J, leaving 3 bases between. The CDR3 spans 10 residues. In DNA, the CDR3 is TGTGCCAGCAGCTTCGGTGAGCAGTTCTTC. Translating gives CASSFGEQFF.

V usage is TRBV13 and J usage is TRBJ2-7; TRBD1 is a possible D gene (6 bases). The CDR3 consists of 13 residues. V lost 5 bases and J lost 7, with 15 bases in between. Germline-derived CDR1 and CDR2 are PRHDT and FYEKMQ (reference sequence). CDR3 DNA sequence: TGTGCCAGCAGCATTAGACAGGTCGGGGAGCAGTACTTC. This translates into CASSIRQVGEQYF.

The chain is built from TRBV5-6 and TRBJ2-3; the match to TRBD2 covers 8 bases. Germline lookup yields CDR1 SGHDT and CDR2 YYEEEE. CDR3 length equals 15 residues. The CDR3 spells CAPGGGIRVADTQYF. Written as DNA, the CDR3 is TGTGCACCTGGCGGGGGGATTCGGGTCGCAGATACGCAGTATTTT.

This clone occurred once. The rearrangement links TRBV11-3 to TRBJ1-1; D unclear. The CDR3 is made up of 12 amino acids. The V gene's germline CDR1 is SGHNT and CDR2 YENEEA. V lost 5 bases, J lost 4 bases, and 8 bases lay in between. Here the CDR3 reads CASSPSLTEAFF. The CDR3 region has the DNA TGTGCCAGCAGCCCCTCTCTCACTGAAGCTTTCTTT.

The chain uses TRBV5-1 and TRBJ1-4; weak D call: TRBD1 (5 bases). V lost 0 bases and J 8 bases, leaving 11 bases between the germline ends. This CDR3 has 14 amino acids. CDR1 is SGHRS and CDR2 is YFSETQ in the germline V gene. As DNA, the CDR3 is TGCGCCAGCAGCTTGGGGGGGGACCGAGAAAAACTGTTTTTT. It specifies CASSLGGDREKLFF.

The chain has TRBV28 and TRBJ1-6; 10 nucleotides line up with TRBD1. V dropped 8 bases and J dropped 10; count of bases not matched to a gene: 11. Germline lookup yields CDR1 MDHEN and CDR2 SYDVKM. The CDR3 consists of 15 residues. CDR3 sequence (DNA): TGTGCCAGCGGACGACCGGGACAGGGGTGGTCACCCCTCCACTTT. Translation gives CASGRPGQGWSPLHF.

V usage is TRBV30 and J usage is TRBJ1-2, with D maybe TRBD1 (5 bases). Germline CDR1 is GTSNPN and CDR2 is SVGIG (reference sequence). V was shortened by 3 bases and J by 0 bases, with 11 bases between the two germline ends. This CDR3 comprises 14 residues. CDR3 sequence (DNA): TGTGCCTGGAGACCCCAGGGATCTAACTATGGCTACACCTTC. This gives the protein CAWRPQGSNYGYTF.

The V gene is TRBV5-1, the J gene TRBJ1-2; D is unresolved. The germline V gene encodes CDR1 SGHRS and CDR2 YFSETQ. This CDR3 is 14 amino acids long. V lost 0 bases and J 0 bases, leaving 6 bases between the germline ends. The CDR3, as DNA: TGCGCCAGCAGCTTGGACAGCTCTAACTATGGCTACACCTTC. Its protein is CASSLDSSNYGYTF. Looking up the rest from reference TRBV5-1 and TRBJ1-2 gives the full variable domain: KAGVTQTPRYLIKTRGQQVTLSCSPISGHRSVSWYQQTPGQGLQFLFEYFSETQRNKGNFPGRFSGRQFSNSRSEMNVSTLELGDSALYLCASSLDSSNYGYTFGSGTRLTVV.

CDR3 amino acids: CASSRDPTGAYGYTF. CDR3 bases: TGCGCCAGCAGCCGAGACCCAACAGGGGCCTATGGCTACACCTTC. This rearrangement joins TRBV4-1 to TRBJ1-2, with 7 bases that match TRBD1. Germline V gives CDR1 MGHRA, CDR2 YSYEKL. V lost 4 bases, J lost 4 bases, and 9 bases stayed unmatched. This CDR3 region has 15 residues.

V gene TRBV30 combines with J gene TRBJ1-2; D call uncertain. CDR1 is GTSNPN, CDR2 SVGIG, per germline (reference sequence). The CDR3 covers 13 residues. V lost 2 bases, J lost 4 bases, and 11 bases lay in between. This CDR3 is CAWSNEGGYGYTF. CDR3 DNA: TGTGCCTGGAGTAATGAGGGCGGCTATGGCTACACCTTC. Full variable domain (rest looked up from reference TRBV30 and TRBJ1-2): SQTIHQWPATLVQPVGSPLSLECTVEGTSNPNLYWYRQAAGRGLQLLFYSVGIGQISSEVPQNLSASRPQDRQFILSSKKLLLSDSGFYLCAWSNEGGYGYTFGSGTRLTVV.

Written as DNA, the CDR3 is TGCAGCGCCTGGGACAGGGAGGTCTATGGCTACACCTTC. Amino acid sequence: CSAWDREVYGYTF. This chain links TRBV29-1 with TRBJ1-2; 9 bases align to TRBD1. Per germline, CDR1 SQVTM and CDR2 ANQGSEA. The CDR3 is made up of 13 amino acids. V trimming: 7 bases; J trimming: 4 bases; junction bases outside the gene matches: 7.

This clone was counted only a few times. The rearrangement joins TRBV9 to TRBJ1-6; no clear D gene. Germline values: CDR1 SGDLS, CDR2 YYNGEE. Trimming removed 0 bases from V and 7 bases from J, with 5 bases in between. This CDR3 spans 13 amino acids. CDR3 amino acids: CASSVESNSPLHF. The DNA for the CDR3 is TGTGCCAGCAGCGTAGAGAGCAATTCACCCCTCCACTTT.

The chain links TRBV7-2 to TRBJ2-7, with D perhaps matching TRBD1 (5 bases). Germline V CDR1 and CDR2: SGHTA, FQGNSA. The length of the CDR3 is 15 residues. V gave up 0 bases and J gave up 2 bases, with 11 bases separating them. In nucleotides, the CDR3 is TGTGCCAGCAGCTTAGCCAGGGTACTCCCCTACGAGCAGTACTTC. The encoded protein is CASSLARVLPYEQYF.